A selection of T cell receptor beta chains follows, all from one sample in a study of T cell changes during pregnancy in multiple sclerosis. Method: immunoSEQ multiplex PCR; TCRdb's copy keeps in-frame clones and lacks some. The table lists approximately 29,000 clones, about 91% of them singletons. The sample was CD4+ T cells from peripheral blood mononuclear cells, taken in the second trimester of pregnancy. The source is a female donor with multiple sclerosis, enrolled in a pregnancy study. CDR3s include the opening cysteine and the closing phenylalanine or tryptophan. A D gene is named only where the DNA matches it firmly. Size values are once, few and many counts, or a class for expanded clones, and some rows have none.

clone size: NA
D gene: TRBD2
V gene: TRBV7-3
J gene: TRBJ2-3
CDR3 length: 16
CDR3 protein: CASSPGLAGGADTQYF
CDR3 DNA: TGTGCCAGCAGCCCCGGACTAGCGGGGGGGGCAGATACGCAGTATTTT

clone size: NA
D gene: NA
V gene: TRBV2
J gene: TRBJ2-4
CDR3 length: 12
CDR3 protein: CASGLAKNIQYF
CDR3 DNA: TGTGCCAGCGGACTAGCCAAAAACATTCAGTACTTC

clone size: NA
D gene: NA
V gene: TRBV2
J gene: TRBJ1-2
CDR3 length: 14
CDR3 protein: CASSESQGLGGYTF
CDR3 DNA: TGTGCCAGCAGTGAAAGTCAGGGTCTTGGCGGCTACACCTTC

clone size: NA
D gene: NA
V gene: TRBV6-5
J gene: TRBJ1-2
CDR3 length: 16
CDR3 protein: CASSYHMTRLSYGYTF
CDR3 DNA: TGTGCCAGCAGTTACCATATGACACGGCTGTCCTATGGCTACACCTTC

clone size: NA
D gene: TRBD1
V gene: TRBV7-2
J gene: TRBJ2-2
CDR3 length: 18
CDR3 protein: CASSPKGGQEVVTGELFF
CDR3 DNA: TGTGCCAGCAGCCCTAAGGGTGGACAGGAGGTGGTTACCGGGGAGCTGTTTTTT

clone size: NA
D gene: NA
V gene: TRBV7-2
J gene: TRBJ1-2
CDR3 length: 14
CDR3 protein: CASSFTGNGYGYTF
CDR3 DNA: TGTGCCAGCAGCTTCACGGGGAACGGCTATGGCTACACCTTC

clone size: few
D gene: TRBD2
V gene: TRBV4-1
J gene: TRBJ2-6
CDR3 length: 19
CDR3 protein: CASSQDASGVYSGANVLTF
CDR3 DNA: TGCGCCAGCAGCCAAGATGCCAGCGGGGTATACTCTGGGGCCAACGTCCTGACTTTC

clone size: NA
D gene: TRBD2
V gene: TRBV5-1
J gene: TRBJ2-3
CDR3 length: 17
CDR3 protein: CASSSFAGGGFTDTQYF
CDR3 DNA: TGCGCCAGCAGCTCTTTCGCGGGGGGGGGTTTCACAGATACGCAGTATTTT

clone size: NA
D gene: NA
V gene: TRBV6-5
J gene: TRBJ1-5
CDR3 length: 13
CDR3 protein: CASSYGLHQPQHF
CDR3 DNA: TGTGCCAGCAGTTACGGGCTTCATCAGCCCCAGCATTTT

clone size: NA
D gene: NA
V gene: TRBV7-2
J gene: TRBJ1-1
CDR3 length: 14
CDR3 protein: CASREQPANTEAFF
CDR3 DNA: TGTGCCAGCAGGGAACAGCCTGCCAACACTGAAGCTTTCTTT

clone size: NA
D gene: NA
V gene: TRBV19
J gene: TRBJ2-1
CDR3 length: 16
CDR3 protein: CASSGLGAAAYNEQFF
CDR3 DNA: TGTGCCAGTAGTGGCCTGGGAGCGGCGGCGTACAATGAGCAGTTCTTC

clone size: NA
D gene: NA
V gene: TRBV4-3
J gene: TRBJ1-1
CDR3 length: 14
CDR3 protein: CASSQFAGRTEAFF
CDR3 DNA: TGCGCCAGCAGCCAATTTGCAGGGCGAACTGAAGCTTTCTTT

clone size: NA
D gene: NA
V gene: TRBV4-3
J gene: TRBJ1-5
CDR3 length: 15
CDR3 protein: CASSQEPGGDQPQHF
CDR3 DNA: TGCGCCAGCAGCCAAGAACCTGGGGGGGATCAGCCCCAGCATTTT

clone size: once
D gene: NA
V gene: TRBV15
J gene: TRBJ2-7
CDR3 length: 14
CDR3 protein: CATSSHATPSEQYF
CDR3 DNA: TGTGCCACCAGCAGCCATGCGACACCCTCTGAGCAGTACTTC

clone size: once
D gene: TRBD1
V gene: TRBV5-1
J gene: TRBJ1-4
CDR3 length: 16
CDR3 protein: CASSRTTGSANEKLFF
CDR3 DNA: TGCGCCAGCAGCCGTACGACAGGGAGCGCTAATGAAAAACTGTTTTTT

clone size: NA
D gene: NA
V gene: TRBV5-4
J gene: TRBJ1-1
CDR3 length: 13
CDR3 protein: CASSSMRDTEAFF
CDR3 DNA: TGTGCCAGCAGCTCCATGAGGGACACTGAAGCTTTCTTT

clone size: NA
D gene: TRBD1
V gene: TRBV15
J gene: TRBJ1-2
CDR3 length: 17
CDR3 protein: CATSRALTGGGSLSYTF
CDR3 DNA: TGTGCCACCAGCAGGGCCCTGACAGGGGGAGGTTCGTTGAGCTACACCTTC

clone size: NA
D gene: TRBD1
V gene: TRBV5-1
J gene: TRBJ1-6
CDR3 length: 15
CDR3 protein: CASSLGGTGYSPLHF
CDR3 DNA: TGCGCCAGCAGCTTGGGAGGGACAGGGTATTCACCCCTCCACTTT

clone size: NA
D gene: TRBD1
V gene: TRBV6-4
J gene: TRBJ1-1
CDR3 length: 15
CDR3 protein: CASRGQGADSTEAFF
CDR3 DNA: TGTGCCAGCAGAGGACAGGGGGCAGACAGCACTGAAGCTTTCTTT

clone size: NA
D gene: NA
V gene: TRBV9
J gene: TRBJ2-7
CDR3 length: 14
CDR3 protein: CASSVAPGGYEQYF
CDR3 DNA: TGTGCCAGCAGCGTAGCCCCCGGGGGCTACGAGCAGTACTTC

clone size: NA
D gene: TRBD1
V gene: TRBV6-5
J gene: TRBJ1-1
CDR3 length: 15
CDR3 protein: CASSPQGVGNTEAFF
CDR3 DNA: TGTGCCAGCAGTCCCCAGGGGGTAGGGAACACTGAAGCTTTCTTT

clone size: once
D gene: TRBD1
V gene: TRBV18
J gene: TRBJ2-1
CDR3 length: 14
CDR3 protein: CASSLTTGGNEQFF
CDR3 DNA: TGTGCCAGCTCACTCACTACAGGGGGTAATGAGCAGTTCTTC

clone size: once
D gene: TRBD2
V gene: TRBV19
J gene: TRBJ2-5
CDR3 length: 16
CDR3 protein: CASATSGGAGMETQYF
CDR3 DNA: TGTGCCAGTGCAACTAGCGGGGGGGCCGGAATGGAGACCCAGTACTTC

clone size: NA
D gene: TRBD1
V gene: TRBV5-1
J gene: TRBJ2-1
CDR3 length: 17
CDR3 protein: CASRPQLIGQGGNEQFF
CDR3 DNA: TGCGCCAGCAGGCCTCAACTTATAGGACAGGGTGGGAATGAGCAGTTCTTC

clone size: NA
D gene: NA
V gene: TRBV7-8
J gene: TRBJ1-4
CDR3 length: 15
CDR3 protein: CASSRTTRPNEKLFF
CDR3 DNA: TGTGCCAGCAGCCGAACGACAAGGCCAAATGAAAAACTGTTTTTT

clone size: NA
D gene: TRBD1
V gene: TRBV10-3
J gene: TRBJ1-1
CDR3 length: 12
CDR3 protein: CAIRQGNTEAFF
CDR3 DNA: TGTGCCATAAGACAGGGGAACACTGAAGCTTTCTTT

clone size: NA
D gene: NA
V gene: TRBV25-1
J gene: TRBJ1-1
CDR3 length: 14
CDR3 protein: CASTQTGFATEAFF
CDR3 DNA: TGTGCCAGCACTCAGACGGGGTTTGCGACTGAAGCTTTCTTT

clone size: once
D gene: TRBD1
V gene: TRBV18
J gene: TRBJ2-5
CDR3 length: 15
CDR3 protein: CASSLNRGRWETQYF
CDR3 DNA: TGTGCCAGCTCACTCAACAGGGGGCGCTGGGAGACCCAGTACTTC

clone size: once
D gene: NA
V gene: TRBV19
J gene: TRBJ1-4
CDR3 length: 15
CDR3 protein: CASSTTTATNEKLFF
CDR3 DNA: TGTGCCAGTAGTACGACGACAGCAACTAATGAAAAACTGTTTTTT

clone size: NA
D gene: NA
V gene: TRBV5-1
J gene: TRBJ1-1
CDR3 length: 14
CDR3 protein: CASRPLTGSFEAFF
CDR3 DNA: TGCGCCAGCAGGCCACTTACAGGTTCCTTTGAAGCTTTCTTT

clone size: once
D gene: TRBD1
V gene: TRBV11-2
J gene: TRBJ2-5
CDR3 length: 16
CDR3 protein: CASSPWDRLKQETQYF
CDR3 DNA: TGTGCCAGCAGCCCATGGGACAGACTGAAGCAAGAGACCCAGTACTTC

clone size: once
D gene: NA
V gene: TRBV7-9
J gene: TRBJ1-1
CDR3 length: 13
CDR3 protein: CASSQMANTEAFF
CDR3 DNA: TGTGCCAGCAGCCAGATGGCTAACACTGAAGCTTTCTTT

clone size: once
D gene: NA
V gene: TRBV7-3
J gene: TRBJ2-7
CDR3 length: 14
CDR3 protein: CASSLQGTSYEQYF
CDR3 DNA: TGTGCCAGCAGCTTGCAAGGGACTTCCTACGAGCAGTACTTC

clone size: NA
D gene: NA
V gene: TRBV7-8
J gene: TRBJ1-2
CDR3 length: 13
CDR3 protein: CASSLAGADGYTF
CDR3 DNA: TGTGCCAGCAGCTTAGCCGGTGCCGATGGCTACACCTTC

clone size: NA
D gene: NA
V gene: TRBV30
J gene: TRBJ2-3
CDR3 length: 15
CDR3 protein: CAWGPGMEGVDTQYF
CDR3 DNA: TGTGCCTGGGGTCCCGGGATGGAGGGAGTAGATACGCAGTATTTT

clone size: NA
D gene: NA
V gene: TRBV6-5
J gene: TRBJ1-1
CDR3 length: 15
CDR3 protein: CASSYSRLMNTEAFF
CDR3 DNA: TGTGCCAGCAGTTACTCGCGGCTAATGAACACTGAAGCTTTCTTT

clone size: NA
D gene: TRBD1
V gene: TRBV7-2
J gene: TRBJ1-4
CDR3 length: 16
CDR3 protein: CASSLAGGQGNEKLFF
CDR3 DNA: TGTGCCAGCAGCTTAGCTGGGGGACAGGGGAATGAAAAACTGTTTTTT

clone size: NA
D gene: TRBD2
V gene: TRBV18
J gene: TRBJ2-2
CDR3 length: 14
CDR3 protein: CASLAGANTGELFF
CDR3 DNA: TGTGCCAGCCTGGCGGGGGCGAACACCGGGGAGCTGTTTTTT

clone size: NA
D gene: NA
V gene: TRBV6-5
J gene: TRBJ2-7
CDR3 length: 13
CDR3 protein: CASSSGDSYEQYF
CDR3 DNA: TGTGCCAGCAGCTCCGGGGACTCCTACGAGCAGTACTTC

clone size: NA
D gene: TRBD1
V gene: TRBV30
J gene: TRBJ1-4
CDR3 length: 15
CDR3 protein: CAWSATGAPNEKLFF
CDR3 DNA: TGTGCCTGGAGTGCTACAGGGGCTCCTAATGAAAAACTGTTTTTT

clone size: NA
D gene: TRBD1
V gene: TRBV28
J gene: TRBJ2-7
CDR3 length: 13
CDR3 protein: CASSFMDRREQYF
CDR3 DNA: TGTGCCAGCAGTTTCATGGACAGGCGCGAGCAGTACTTC

clone size: NA
D gene: NA
V gene: TRBV11-2
J gene: TRBJ2-4
CDR3 length: 15
CDR3 protein: CASSLVGRAKNIQYF
CDR3 DNA: TGTGCCAGCAGCTTAGTGGGCCGAGCCAAAAACATTCAGTACTTC

clone size: NA
D gene: NA
V gene: TRBV27
J gene: TRBJ2-2
CDR3 length: 12
CDR3 protein: CASRSHAGELFF
CDR3 DNA: TGTGCCAGCAGGTCACACGCCGGGGAGCTGTTTTTT

clone size: NA
D gene: NA
V gene: TRBV21-1
J gene: TRBJ1-3
CDR3 length: 16
CDR3 protein: CASSKGVTGYKDTIYF
CDR3 DNA: TGTGCCAGCAGCAAGGGAGTGACAGGTTATAAGGACACCATATATTTT

clone size: NA
D gene: NA
V gene: TRBV9
J gene: TRBJ1-1
CDR3 length: 15
CDR3 protein: CASSPRTGGYTEAFF
CDR3 DNA: TGTGCCAGCAGCCCGCGGACCGGAGGGTACACTGAAGCTTTCTTT

clone size: NA
D gene: TRBD1
V gene: TRBV9
J gene: TRBJ1-6
CDR3 length: 17
CDR3 protein: CASSVGTGRSYNSPLHF
CDR3 DNA: TGTGCCAGCAGCGTAGGGACAGGACGCTCCTATAATTCACCCCTCCACTTT

clone size: NA
D gene: NA
V gene: TRBV10-3
J gene: TRBJ1-4
CDR3 length: 14
CDR3 protein: CAISESPLSEKLFF
CDR3 DNA: TGTGCCATCAGTGAGTCGCCACTCTCTGAAAAACTGTTTTTT

clone size: NA
D gene: TRBD1
V gene: TRBV6-1
J gene: TRBJ1-2
CDR3 length: 14
CDR3 protein: CASRGTGFDYGYTF
CDR3 DNA: TGTGCCAGCAGGGGGACAGGGTTTGACTATGGCTACACCTTC

clone size: NA
D gene: NA
V gene: TRBV7-3
J gene: TRBJ1-1
CDR3 length: 13
CDR3 protein: CASSTDGGTEAFF
CDR3 DNA: TGTGCCAGCAGCACCGACGGAGGAACTGAAGCTTTCTTT

clone size: NA
D gene: TRBD2
V gene: TRBV19
J gene: TRBJ2-2
CDR3 length: 14
CDR3 protein: CATRLAGDTGELFF
CDR3 DNA: TGTGCCACCAGACTAGCGGGGGACACCGGGGAGCTGTTTTTT

clone size: NA
D gene: NA
V gene: TRBV2
J gene: TRBJ2-7
CDR3 length: 14
CDR3 protein: CASSEQGSSYEQYF
CDR3 DNA: TGTGCCAGCAGCGAACAGGGATCCTCCTACGAGCAGTACTTC

clone size: NA
D gene: NA
V gene: TRBV7-3
J gene: TRBJ1-2
CDR3 length: 13
CDR3 protein: CASSFRGGHGYTF
CDR3 DNA: TGTGCCAGCAGCTTTAGGGGTGGCCATGGCTACACCTTC

clone size: NA
D gene: TRBD2
V gene: TRBV5-4
J gene: TRBJ2-2
CDR3 length: 18
CDR3 protein: CASSPPQAGGRNTGELFF
CDR3 DNA: TGTGCCAGCAGCCCACCTCAAGCGGGGGGGCGTAACACCGGGGAGCTGTTTTTT

clone size: NA
D gene: TRBD1
V gene: TRBV5-1
J gene: TRBJ1-2
CDR3 length: 14
CDR3 protein: CASSLGTGIYGYTF
CDR3 DNA: TGCGCCAGCAGCTTGGGGACAGGGATCTATGGCTACACCTTC

clone size: NA
D gene: NA
V gene: TRBV7-2
J gene: TRBJ2-3
CDR3 length: 12
CDR3 protein: CASSVAPDTQYF
CDR3 DNA: TGTGCCAGCAGCGTGGCCCCAGATACGCAGTATTTT

clone size: NA
D gene: TRBD1
V gene: TRBV5-4
J gene: TRBJ2-3
CDR3 length: 14
CDR3 protein: CASSSTGGPDTQYF
CDR3 DNA: TGTGCCAGCAGCTCGACAGGGGGCCCAGATACGCAGTATTTT

clone size: NA
D gene: TRBD1
V gene: TRBV7-2
J gene: TRBJ1-1
CDR3 length: 15
CDR3 protein: CASSVTTGLGTEAFF
CDR3 DNA: TGTGCCAGCAGCGTTACGACAGGGCTGGGAACTGAAGCTTTCTTT

clone size: NA
D gene: NA
V gene: TRBV9
J gene: TRBJ2-3
CDR3 length: 15
CDR3 protein: CASSENSRYTDTQYF
CDR3 DNA: TGTGCCAGCAGCGAGAATTCTCGGTACACAGATACGCAGTATTTT

clone size: few
D gene: NA
V gene: TRBV27
J gene: TRBJ2-5
CDR3 length: 13
CDR3 protein: CASSPRGSETQYF
CDR3 DNA: TGTGCCAGCAGTCCCAGGGGTTCAGAGACCCAGTACTTC

clone size: NA
D gene: TRBD1
V gene: TRBV27
J gene: TRBJ2-7
CDR3 length: 14
CDR3 protein: CASSFRRQGREQYF
CDR3 DNA: TGTGCCAGCAGTTTCCGCCGACAGGGGCGGGAGCAGTACTTC